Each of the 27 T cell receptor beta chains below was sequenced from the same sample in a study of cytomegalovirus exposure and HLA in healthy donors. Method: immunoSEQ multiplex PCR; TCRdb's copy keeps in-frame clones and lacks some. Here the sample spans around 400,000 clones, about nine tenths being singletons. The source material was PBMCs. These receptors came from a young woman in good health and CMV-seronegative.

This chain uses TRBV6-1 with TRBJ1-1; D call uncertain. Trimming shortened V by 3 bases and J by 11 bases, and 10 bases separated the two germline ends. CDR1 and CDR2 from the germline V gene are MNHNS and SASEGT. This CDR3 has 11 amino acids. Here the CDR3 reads CASSDRLEAFF. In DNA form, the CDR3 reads TGTGCCAGCAGTGACCGACTTGAGGCTTTCTTT.

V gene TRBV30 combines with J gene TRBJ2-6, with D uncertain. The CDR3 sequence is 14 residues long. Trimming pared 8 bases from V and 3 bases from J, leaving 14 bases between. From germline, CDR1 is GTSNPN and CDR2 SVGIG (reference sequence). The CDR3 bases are TGTGCCGGCTCCTCGGCGGTTGGGGCCAACGTCCTGACTTTC. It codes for CAGSSAVGANVLTF.

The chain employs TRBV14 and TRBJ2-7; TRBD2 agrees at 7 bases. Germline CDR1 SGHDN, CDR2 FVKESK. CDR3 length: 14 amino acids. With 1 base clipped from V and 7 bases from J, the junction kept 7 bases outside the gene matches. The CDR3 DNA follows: TGTGCCAGCAGCCAAGGCGGGAGCATGAGGGAGCAGTACTTC. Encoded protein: CASSQGGSMREQYF.

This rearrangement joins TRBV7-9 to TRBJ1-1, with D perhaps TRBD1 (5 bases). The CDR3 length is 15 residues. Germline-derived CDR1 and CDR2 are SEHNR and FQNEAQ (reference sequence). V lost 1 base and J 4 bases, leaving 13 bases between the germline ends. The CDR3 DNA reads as TGTGCCAGCAGCTTAGTAGTTCTGGGGGGCACTGAAGCTTTCTTT. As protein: CASSLVVLGGTEAFF.

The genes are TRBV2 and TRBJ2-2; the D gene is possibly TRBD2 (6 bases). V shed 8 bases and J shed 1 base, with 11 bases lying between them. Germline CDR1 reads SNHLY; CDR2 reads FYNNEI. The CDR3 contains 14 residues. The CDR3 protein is CASGAGRNTGELFF. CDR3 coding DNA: TGTGCCAGCGGAGCCGGGAGGAACACCGGGGAGCTGTTTTTT. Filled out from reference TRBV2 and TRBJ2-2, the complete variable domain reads EPEVTQTPSHQVTQMGQEVILRCVPISNHLYFYWYRQILGQKVEFLVSFYNNEISEKSEIFDDQFSVERPDGSNFTLKIRSTKLEDSAMYFCASGAGRNTGELFFGEGSRLTVL.

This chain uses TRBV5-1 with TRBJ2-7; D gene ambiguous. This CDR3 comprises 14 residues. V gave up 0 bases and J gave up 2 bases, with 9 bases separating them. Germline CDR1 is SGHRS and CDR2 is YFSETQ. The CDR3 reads CASSLASITYEQYF. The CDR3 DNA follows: TGCGCCAGCAGCTTGGCAAGCATTACCTACGAGCAGTACTTC.

CDR3 in amino acids: CASSGAPTGPNYGYTF. The CDR3 DNA follows: TGTGCCAGCAGTGGGGCCCCGACAGGGCCAAACTATGGCTACACCTTC. The rearrangement uses TRBV2 and TRBJ1-2, with TRBD1 matching over 7 bases. Germline V CDR1 and CDR2: SNHLY, FYNNEI. Unmatched junction bases numbered 10, after V lost 4 bases and J lost 2 bases. This CDR3 is 16 amino acids long. The full variable domain, completed using reference TRBV2 and TRBJ1-2, is EPEVTQTPSHQVTQMGQEVILRCVPISNHLYFYWYRQILGQKVEFLVSFYNNEISEKSEIFDDQFSVERPDGSNFTLKIRSTKLEDSAMYFCASSGAPTGPNYGYTFGSGTRLTVV.

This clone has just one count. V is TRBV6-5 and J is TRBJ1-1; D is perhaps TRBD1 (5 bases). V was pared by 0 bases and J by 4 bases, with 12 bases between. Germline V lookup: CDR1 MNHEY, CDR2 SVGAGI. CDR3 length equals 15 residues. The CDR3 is CASSYSWQGTTEAFF. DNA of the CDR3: TGTGCCAGCAGTTACTCTTGGCAGGGCACCACTGAAGCTTTCTTT.

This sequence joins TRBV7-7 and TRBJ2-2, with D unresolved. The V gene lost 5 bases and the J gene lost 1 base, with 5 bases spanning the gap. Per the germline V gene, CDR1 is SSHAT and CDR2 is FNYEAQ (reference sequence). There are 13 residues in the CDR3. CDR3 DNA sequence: TGTGCCAGCAGCCAGGAGAACACCGGGGAGCTGTTTTTT. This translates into CASSQENTGELFF.

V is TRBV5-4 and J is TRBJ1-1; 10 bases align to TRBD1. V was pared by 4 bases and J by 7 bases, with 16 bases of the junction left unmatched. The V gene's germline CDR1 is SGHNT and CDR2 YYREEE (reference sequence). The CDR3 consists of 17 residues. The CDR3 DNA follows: TGTGCCAGCAGCGCAGCCGGGACAGGGGCTGAACACGGTGAAGCTTTCTTT. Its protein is CASSAAGTGAEHGEAFF.

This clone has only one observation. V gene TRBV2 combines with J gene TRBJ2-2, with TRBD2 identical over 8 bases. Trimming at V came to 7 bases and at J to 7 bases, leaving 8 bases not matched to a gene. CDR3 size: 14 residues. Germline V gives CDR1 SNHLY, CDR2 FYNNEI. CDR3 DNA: TGTGCCAGCACCGGACTAGCTTCCGGCGGGGAGCTGTTTTTT. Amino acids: CASTGLASGGELFF. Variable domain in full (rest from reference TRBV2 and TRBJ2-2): EPEVTQTPSHQVTQMGQEVILRCVPISNHLYFYWYRQILGQKVEFLVSFYNNEISEKSEIFDDQFSVERPDGSNFTLKIRSTKLEDSAMYFCASTGLASGGELFFGEGSRLTVL.

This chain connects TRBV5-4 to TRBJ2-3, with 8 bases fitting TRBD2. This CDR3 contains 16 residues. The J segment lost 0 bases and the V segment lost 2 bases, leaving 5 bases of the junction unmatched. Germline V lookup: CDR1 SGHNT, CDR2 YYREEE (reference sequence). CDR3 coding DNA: TGTGCCAGCAGCTTACCCACTAGCGGTAGCACAGATACGCAGTATTTT. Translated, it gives CASSLPTSGSTDTQYF.

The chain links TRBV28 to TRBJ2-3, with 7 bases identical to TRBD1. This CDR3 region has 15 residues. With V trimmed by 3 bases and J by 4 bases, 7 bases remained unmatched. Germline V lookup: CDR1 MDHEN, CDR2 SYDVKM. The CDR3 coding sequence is TGTGCCAGCAGTTTGGAAACAGGGGACCCAGATACGCAGTATTTT. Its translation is CASSLETGDPDTQYF.

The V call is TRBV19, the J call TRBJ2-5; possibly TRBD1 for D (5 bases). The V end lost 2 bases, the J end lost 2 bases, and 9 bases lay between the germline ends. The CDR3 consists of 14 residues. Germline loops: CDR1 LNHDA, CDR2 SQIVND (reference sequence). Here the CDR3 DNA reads TGTGCCAGTAGTATATTAGGGGTACAAGAGACCCAGTACTTC. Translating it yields CASSILGVQETQYF.

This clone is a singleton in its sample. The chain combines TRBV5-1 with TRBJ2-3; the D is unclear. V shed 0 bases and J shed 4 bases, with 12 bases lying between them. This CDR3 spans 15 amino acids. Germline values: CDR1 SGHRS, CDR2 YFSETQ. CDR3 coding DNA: TGCGCCAGCAGCTTGGACTCCGAGGCTCCAGATACGCAGTATTTT. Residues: CASSLDSEAPDTQYF.

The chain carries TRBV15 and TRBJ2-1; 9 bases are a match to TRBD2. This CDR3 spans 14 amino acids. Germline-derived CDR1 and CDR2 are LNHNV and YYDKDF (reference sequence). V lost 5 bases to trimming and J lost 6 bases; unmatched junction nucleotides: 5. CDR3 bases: TGTGCCACCAGCGGTTCACTAGCGGGCAATGAGCAGTTCTTC. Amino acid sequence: CATSGSLAGNEQFF.

The CDR3: CASSSRLAGGPGETQYF. In DNA, the CDR3 is TGTGCCAGCAGCTCCCGACTAGCGGGAGGGCCAGGGGAGACCCAGTACTTC. The chain couples TRBV7-3 to TRBJ2-5; TRBD2 matches at 14 bases. Germline V gene lookup returns CDR1 SGHTA and CDR2 FQGTGA. CDR3 size: 17 residues. Trimming at V came to 4 bases and at J to 5 bases, leaving 9 bases not matched to a gene.

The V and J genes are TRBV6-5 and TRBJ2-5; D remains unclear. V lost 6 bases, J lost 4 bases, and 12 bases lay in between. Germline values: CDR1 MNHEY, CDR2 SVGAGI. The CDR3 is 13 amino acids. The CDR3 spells CASRAPGRETQYF. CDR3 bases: TGTGCCAGCAGGGCCCCAGGAAGAGAGACCCAGTACTTC.

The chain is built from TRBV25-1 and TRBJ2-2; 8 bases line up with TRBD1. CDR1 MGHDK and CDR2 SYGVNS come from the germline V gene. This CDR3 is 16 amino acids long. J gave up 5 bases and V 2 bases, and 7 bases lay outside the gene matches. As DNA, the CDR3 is TGTGCCAGCAGTGAACTTGGGACAGGAGAAACCGGGGAGCTGTTTTTT. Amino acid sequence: CASSELGTGETGELFF.

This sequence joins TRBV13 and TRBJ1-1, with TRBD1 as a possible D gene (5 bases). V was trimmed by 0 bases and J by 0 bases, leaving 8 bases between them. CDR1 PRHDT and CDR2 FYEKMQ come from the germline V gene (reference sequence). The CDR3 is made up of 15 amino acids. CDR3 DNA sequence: TGTGCCAGCAGCTTAGGGCGGGGGATGAACACTGAAGCTTTCTTT. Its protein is CASSLGRGMNTEAFF.

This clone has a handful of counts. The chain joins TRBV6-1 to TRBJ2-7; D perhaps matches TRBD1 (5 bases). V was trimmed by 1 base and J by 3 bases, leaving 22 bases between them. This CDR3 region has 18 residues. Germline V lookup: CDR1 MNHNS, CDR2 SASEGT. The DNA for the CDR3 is TGTGCCAGCAGTGAAGGTGGGGTGGGGCGCTGGTCTTTCTACGAGCAGTACTTC. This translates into CASSEGGVGRWSFYEQYF.

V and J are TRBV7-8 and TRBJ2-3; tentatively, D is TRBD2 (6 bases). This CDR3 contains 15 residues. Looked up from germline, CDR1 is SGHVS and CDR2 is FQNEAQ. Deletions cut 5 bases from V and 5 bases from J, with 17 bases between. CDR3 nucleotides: TGTGCCAGCAGCCCAGGACTACCCCCCGAAGATACGCAGTATTTT. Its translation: CASSPGLPPEDTQYF.

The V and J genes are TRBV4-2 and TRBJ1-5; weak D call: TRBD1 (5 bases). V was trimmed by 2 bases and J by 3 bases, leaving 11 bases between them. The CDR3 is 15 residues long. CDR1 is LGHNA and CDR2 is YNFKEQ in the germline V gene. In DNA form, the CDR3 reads TGTGCCAGCAGCCAAAATTCGGACAACAATCAGCCCCAGCATTTT. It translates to CASSQNSDNNQPQHF.

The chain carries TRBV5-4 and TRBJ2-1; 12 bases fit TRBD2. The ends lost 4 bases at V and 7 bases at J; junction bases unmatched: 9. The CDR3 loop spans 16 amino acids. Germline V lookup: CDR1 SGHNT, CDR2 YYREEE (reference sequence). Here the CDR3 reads CASSTWTSGTPNEQFF. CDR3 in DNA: TGTGCCAGCAGCACTTGGACTAGCGGGACTCCAAATGAGCAGTTCTTC.

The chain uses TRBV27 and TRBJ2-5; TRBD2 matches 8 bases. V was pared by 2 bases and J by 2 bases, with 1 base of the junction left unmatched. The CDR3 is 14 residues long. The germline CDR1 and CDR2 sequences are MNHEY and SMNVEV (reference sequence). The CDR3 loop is CASSLAGGQETQYF. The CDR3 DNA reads TGTGCCAGCAGTTTAGCGGGGGGTCAAGAGACCCAGTACTTC.

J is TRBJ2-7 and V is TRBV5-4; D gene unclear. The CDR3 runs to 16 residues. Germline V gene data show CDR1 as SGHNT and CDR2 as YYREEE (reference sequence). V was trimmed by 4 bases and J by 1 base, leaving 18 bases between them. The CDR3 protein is CASSLNPRSRSYEQYF. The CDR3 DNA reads TGTGCCAGCAGCCTGAACCCGCGTAGTAGATCCTACGAGCAGTACTTC.

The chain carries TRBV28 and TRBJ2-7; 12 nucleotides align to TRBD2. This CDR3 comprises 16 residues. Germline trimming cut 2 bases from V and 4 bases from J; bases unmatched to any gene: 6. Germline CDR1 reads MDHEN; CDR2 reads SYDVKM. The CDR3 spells CASSLLASGGEYEQYF. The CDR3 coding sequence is TGTGCCAGCAGTTTACTCGCTAGCGGGGGGGAATACGAGCAGTACTTC. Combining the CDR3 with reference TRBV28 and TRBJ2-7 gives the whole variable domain DVKVTQSSRYLVKRTGEKVFLECVQDMDHENMFWYRQDPGLGLRLIYFSYDVKMKEKGDIPEGYSVSREKKERFSLILESASTNQTSMYLCASSLLASGGEYEQYFGPGTRLTVT.